The following is a TCR beta chain sequence with its context. In the source study's methods: Reference gene primers were amplified, and this amplification served to estimate nucleated cell counts. Generated by immunoSEQ multiplex PCR, the TCRdb table keeps only in-frame clones and is missing some. V, J and clone size derive from that table, while D and trimming were established from the DNA sequence. Among about 240,000 clones listed, around 85% were seen once. This record comes from a study of blood T cell repertoires in COVID-19. Looking at the study overall: There were acute and convalescent COVID-19 samples, and they came from the United States, Italy and Spain. The analysed material was cDNA or gDNA that came from T cells, B-cell-depleted T cells, or PBMCs.

The sample taken for sequencing was peripheral blood. This TCR derives from a woman over 75 with acute or convalescent COVID-19.

CDR3 bases: TGTGCCAGCAGTGATGACAGCCGTGGCACTGAAGCTTTCTTT. Protein sequence: CASSDDSRGTEAFF. The rearrangement uses TRBV2 and TRBJ1-1, with D possibly being TRBD1 (5 bases). Germline values: CDR1 SNHLY, CDR2 FYNNEI. The CDR3 has 14 residues. The ends were cut back, 3 bases at V and 4 bases at J, with 12 bases in the middle.